This T cell receptor beta chain stems from a study of response to subunit inactivated influenza vaccine. Looked up from germline, CDR1 is SGHRS and CDR2 is YFSETQ. Trimming stripped 2 bases from V and 0 bases from J, with 12 bases between. The CDR3 is made up of 15 amino acids. MiXCR, applied by TCRdb to the RT-PCR reads, yields one record per CDR3 protein. The data hold roughly 150,000 distinct CDR3 sequences, with approximately 10% observed a single time. Whole-study results and caveats: Each seasonal influenza vaccination recruits few new T cells, the authors suggested.

In this sample, this clonotype turned up a few times. Its matching antigen is unknown. The sequence was obtained from a man aged 50 to 60 who received an inactivated influenza vaccine. Specimen: non-naive T cells sorted from PBMCs, collected 35 to 45 days after vaccination. This chain joins TRBV5-1 and TRBJ2-7, with D unresolved. CDR3 region: CASSLGGSHSYEQYF. The CDR3 DNA reads TGCGCCAGCAGCTTAGGTGGGTCCCACTCCTACGAGCAGTACTTC.